This T cell receptor (beta chain) was sequenced in a study of T cell responses to AZD1222 COVID-19 vaccine. The repertoire was sequenced with immunoSEQ multiplex PCR; TCRdb's copy has only in-frame clones and lacks some. The table shows under 150,000 clones, with around 91% occurring only once. Germline V lookup: CDR1 SGHTA, CDR2 FQGNSA. V gave up 7 bases and J gave up 0 bases, with 21 bases separating them. The CDR3 is 17 amino acids. This TCR was sampled from an adult who received the AZD1222 COVID-19 vaccine. The material was peripheral blood, obtained 28 days after the second AZD1222 dose. The V gene is TRBV7-2, the J gene TRBJ1-2; D is uncertain. CDR3 bases: TGTGCCAGCACCCGAAACCGAGGGAGGGAATCTAACTATGGCTACACCTTC. Translated: CASTRNRGRESNYGYTF. Complete variable domain (other parts from reference TRBV7-2 and TRBJ1-2): GAGVSQSPSNKVTEKGKDVELRCDPISGHTALYWYRQSLGQGLEFLIYFQGNSAPDKSGLPSDRFSAERTGGSVSTLTIQRTQQEDSAVYLCASTRNRGRESNYGYTFGSGTRLTVV.